The entry that follows covers one T cell receptor beta chain sequence. Antigen specificity is unknown. The source of the sample is a study of cytomegalovirus exposure and HLA in healthy donors. Overall study context: Around 85 million unique TCR sequences came from HLA-typed donors in an early release. Notes on the study in general: For presence/absence analyses, sequencing depth was assumed to be roughly uniform across donors.

All donors participated as healthy donors of bone marrow. Primers: 60 Vbeta forward and 13 Jbeta reverse. The table came from immunoSEQ multiplex PCR; TCRdb's copy has only in-frame clones and leaves some out. The sample holds about 110,000 clones, just under 70% seen once. Germline V gene data show CDR1 as MDHEN and CDR2 as SYDVKM. Trimming at V came to 5 bases and at J to 4 bases, leaving 9 bases not matched to a gene. This CDR3 has 15 residues. The rearrangement links TRBV28 to TRBJ1-2; the match to TRBD1 covers 8 bases. This TCR was sampled from a man younger than 45 in good health and CMV-seropositive. The sequencing sample was made of PBMCs. CDR3 region: CASSPPEDRVYGYTF. The CDR3 DNA reads as TGTGCCAGCAGTCCCCCTGAGGACAGGGTCTATGGCTACACCTTC.